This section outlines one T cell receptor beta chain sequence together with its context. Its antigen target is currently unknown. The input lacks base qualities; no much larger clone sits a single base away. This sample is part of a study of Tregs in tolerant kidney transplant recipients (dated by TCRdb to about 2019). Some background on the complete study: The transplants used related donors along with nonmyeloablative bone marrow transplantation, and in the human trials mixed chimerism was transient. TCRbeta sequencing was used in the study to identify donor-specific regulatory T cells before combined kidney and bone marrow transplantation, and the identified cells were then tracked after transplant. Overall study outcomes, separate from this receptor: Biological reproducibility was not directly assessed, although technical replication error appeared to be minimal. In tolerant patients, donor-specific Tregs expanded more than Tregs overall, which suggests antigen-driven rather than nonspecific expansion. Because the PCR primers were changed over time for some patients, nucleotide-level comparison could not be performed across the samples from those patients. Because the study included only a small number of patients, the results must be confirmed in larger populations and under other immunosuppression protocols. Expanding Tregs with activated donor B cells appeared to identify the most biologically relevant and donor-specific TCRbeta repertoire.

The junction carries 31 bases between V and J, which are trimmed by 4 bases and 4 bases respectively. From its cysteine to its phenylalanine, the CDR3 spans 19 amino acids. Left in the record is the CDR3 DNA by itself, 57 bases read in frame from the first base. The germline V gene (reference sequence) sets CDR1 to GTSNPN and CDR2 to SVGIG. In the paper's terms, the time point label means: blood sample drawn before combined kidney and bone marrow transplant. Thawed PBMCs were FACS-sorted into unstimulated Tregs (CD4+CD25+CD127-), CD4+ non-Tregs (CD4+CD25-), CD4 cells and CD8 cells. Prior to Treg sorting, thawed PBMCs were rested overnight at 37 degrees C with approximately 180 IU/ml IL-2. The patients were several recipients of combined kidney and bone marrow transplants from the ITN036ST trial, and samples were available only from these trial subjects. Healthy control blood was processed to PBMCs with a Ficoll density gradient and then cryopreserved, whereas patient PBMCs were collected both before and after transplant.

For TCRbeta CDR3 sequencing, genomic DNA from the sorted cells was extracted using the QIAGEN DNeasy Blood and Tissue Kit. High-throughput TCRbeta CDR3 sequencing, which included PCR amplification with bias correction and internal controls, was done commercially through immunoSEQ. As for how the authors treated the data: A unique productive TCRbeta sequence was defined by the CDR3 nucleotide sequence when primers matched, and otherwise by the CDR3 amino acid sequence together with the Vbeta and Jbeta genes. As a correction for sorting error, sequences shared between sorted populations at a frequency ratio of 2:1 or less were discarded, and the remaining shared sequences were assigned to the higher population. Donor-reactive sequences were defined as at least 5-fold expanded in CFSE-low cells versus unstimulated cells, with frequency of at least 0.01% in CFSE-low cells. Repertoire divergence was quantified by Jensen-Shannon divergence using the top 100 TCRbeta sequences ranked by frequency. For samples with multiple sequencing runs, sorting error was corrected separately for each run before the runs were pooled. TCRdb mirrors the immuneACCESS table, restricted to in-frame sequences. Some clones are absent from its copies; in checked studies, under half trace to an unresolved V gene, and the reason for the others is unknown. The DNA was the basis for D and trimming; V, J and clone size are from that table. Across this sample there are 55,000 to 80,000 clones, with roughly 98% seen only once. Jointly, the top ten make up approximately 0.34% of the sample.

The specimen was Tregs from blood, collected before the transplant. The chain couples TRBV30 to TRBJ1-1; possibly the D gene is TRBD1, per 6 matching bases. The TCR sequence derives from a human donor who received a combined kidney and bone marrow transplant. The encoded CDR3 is CAWTEFRDHGPRGGTEAFF. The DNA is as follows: TGTGCCTGGACAGAGTTCCGGGACCACGGTCCAAGGGGGGGCACTGAAGCTTTCTTT.